A single sample gave rise to the 9 T cell receptor beta chains below, sequenced in a study of blood T cell repertoires in COVID-19. Profiling relied on immunoSEQ multiplex PCR, and the TCRdb table lists in-frame clones only, not all of them. The data contain 200,000 or so clones, about 93% of them seen just once; the ten biggest clones take up around 0.84%. Sequenced sample: peripheral blood. These receptors all come from a man in his 60s with COVID-19, enrolled during active disease.

The V call is TRBV28, the J call TRBJ2-3; 7 nucleotides line up with TRBD1. The V gene's germline CDR1 is MDHEN and CDR2 SYDVKM. The CDR3 length is 14 residues. The trim removed 4 bases at V and 2 bases at J, leaving 3 bases unmatched. In DNA form, the CDR3 reads TGTGCCAGCAGTTCGGGACAGAACACAGATACGCAGTATTTT. It is translated as CASSSGQNTDTQYF.

V gene TRBV30 combines with J gene TRBJ2-1; 7 positions agree with TRBD1. Looked up from germline, CDR1 is GTSNPN and CDR2 is SVGIG (reference sequence). Trimming at V came to 2 bases and at J to 2 bases, leaving 3 bases not matched to a gene. The CDR3 is 14 amino acids. The CDR3 DNA sequence: TGTGCCTGGAGTATGGGACAGCCCTACAATGAGCAGTTCTTC. Translating gives CAWSMGQPYNEQFF.

This chain uses TRBV25-1 with TRBJ2-7, with D maybe TRBD1 (6 bases). Germline values: CDR1 MGHDK, CDR2 SYGVNS. The CDR3 loop spans 15 amino acids. Trimming took off 3 bases at V and 4 bases at J, with 16 bases between the two ends. CDR3 in amino acids: CASSDRGRGNYEQYF. The CDR3 coding sequence is TGTGCCAGCAGTGACAGGGGCCGAGGGAATTACGAGCAGTACTTC.

This clone has a single count. The chain couples TRBV9 to TRBJ1-3; D remains ambiguous. This CDR3 is built from 14 residues. The germline CDR1 and CDR2 sequences are SGDLS and YYNGEE. Trimming removed 4 bases at V and 4 bases at J, with 12 bases between. The DNA for the CDR3 is TGTGCCAGCAGCACCCGGACGGGAGGAAACACCATATATTTT. It codes for CASSTRTGGNTIYF.

The chain couples TRBV30 to TRBJ1-1; D ambiguous. Germline CDR1 and CDR2: GTSNPN and SVGIG (reference sequence). V lost 2 bases, J lost 1 base, and 11 bases lay in between. The CDR3 contains 14 residues. The CDR3 DNA reads TGTGCCTGGAGTTCAAGGCCGGGGAACACTGAAGCTTTCTTT. This gives the protein CAWSSRPGNTEAFF.

This rearrangement joins TRBV5-4 to TRBJ2-7; D possibly corresponds to TRBD2 (5 bases). This CDR3 has 15 amino acids. Germline assignment: CDR1 SGHNT and CDR2 YYREEE (reference sequence). V was pared by 2 bases and J by 0 bases, with 12 bases between. CDR3 bases: TGTGCCAGCAGCTTAGGCCTAGCCGGCTCCTACGAGCAGTACTTC. Translated, it gives CASSLGLAGSYEQYF.

V and J are TRBV18 and TRBJ1-1, with 7 bases fitting TRBD1. The CDR3 spans 12 residues. CDR1 KGHSH and CDR2 LQKENI come from the germline V gene. The V and J ends lost 4 bases and 8 bases, in that order; junction bases with no gene match: 4. CDR3 sequence reads: CASSLGTEEAFF. CDR3 DNA sequence: TGTGCCAGCTCACTGGGGACAGAGGAAGCTTTCTTT.

This clone was counted once. The rearrangement links TRBV18 to TRBJ1-5, with D unclear. CDR1 is KGHSH and CDR2 is LQKENI in the germline V gene. The CDR3 sequence is 14 residues long. V was shortened by 0 bases and J by 1 base, with 4 bases between the two germline ends. CDR3 DNA sequence: TGTGCCAGCTCACCACCCGAGAGCAATCAGCCCCAGCATTTT. Translated: CASSPPESNQPQHF.

This chain connects TRBV6-6 to TRBJ2-7; 7 positions agree with TRBD2. The V segment lost 8 bases and the J segment 5 bases; nucleotides outside the gene matches: 15. This CDR3 is 15 amino acids long. Germline CDR1 and CDR2: MNHNY and SVGAGI (reference sequence). CDR3 sequence: CASAILERGIHEQYF. CDR3 DNA sequence: TGTGCCAGCGCTATTTTGGAGCGGGGAATCCACGAGCAGTACTTC.